The 27 T cell receptor beta chains in this list originate from one sample, sequenced in a study of shared clonotypes between healthy human individuals. The repertoire was sequenced with immunoSEQ multiplex PCR; TCRdb's copy has only in-frame clones and lacks some. This sample yields 950,000 to 1,100,000 clones, of which about 84% are seen a single time; under 0.8% belongs to the top ten. Sequenced: memory CD4+ T cells from PBMCs. Subset here: CD45RA-negative fraction. These receptors were taken from a man in his late teens or twenties in good health. Some clones in this sample may be carry-over from other donors' samples.

CDR3 amino acids: CAISELNSYEQYF. The CDR3 nucleotides are TGTGCCATCAGTGAGTTAAATTCCTACGAGCAGTACTTC. The V gene is TRBV10-3, the J gene TRBJ2-7; no clear D gene. Trimming removed 1 base at V and 1 base at J, with 5 bases between. The CDR3 loop spans 13 amino acids. Germline loops: CDR1 ENHRY, CDR2 SYGVKD.

This chain links TRBV28 with TRBJ1-2, with D hard to call. Between the trimmed V and J ends, which lost 3 bases and 4 bases, there was a span of 9 bases. CDR1 is MDHEN and CDR2 is SYDVKM in the germline V gene. The CDR3 has 13 amino acids. The CDR3, as DNA: TGTGCCAGCAGTTTCACACGGGCCTATGGCTACACCTTC. Translated, it gives CASSFTRAYGYTF.

The V gene is TRBV5-6, the J gene TRBJ2-3, with 8 bases matching TRBD1. Germline CDR1 reads SGHDT; CDR2 reads YYEEEE. J gave up 1 base and V 4 bases, and 2 bases lay outside the gene matches. This CDR3 region has 14 residues. CDR3 protein: CASSDRGGTDTQYF. For the CDR3, the DNA is TGTGCCAGCAGCGACAGGGGCGGCACAGATACGCAGTATTTT.

This clone was observed a handful of times. The sample carries other DNA sequences with the same CDR3. V gene TRBV7-2 combines with J gene TRBJ1-5; D gene unclear. The CDR3 is 13 amino acids. Germline values: CDR1 SGHTA, CDR2 FQGNSA. V lost 2 bases and J 5 bases, leaving 7 bases between the germline ends. The CDR3, as DNA: TGTGCCAGCAGCTTACTGGCCGATCAGCCCCAGCATTTT. Amino acid sequence: CASSLLADQPQHF.

This clone has a single count. V and J are TRBV7-2 and TRBJ2-7, with a weak D call TRBD2 (6 bases). The germline V and J ends were trimmed by 5 bases and 0 bases, with 20 bases remaining between them. This CDR3 has 17 amino acids. CDR1 and CDR2 (germline): SGHTA, FQGNSA. CDR3 region: CASSPAASAHSSYEQYF. The CDR3 DNA reads TGTGCCAGCAGCCCCGCGGCTAGCGCCCACAGCTCCTACGAGCAGTACTTC.

This chain joins TRBV5-6 and TRBJ2-7; maybe TRBD1 (6 bases). The CDR3 extends over 13 amino acids. With 4 bases removed from V and 4 bases from J, the gap between germline ends came to 12 bases. CDR1 SGHDT and CDR2 YYEEEE come from the germline V gene. CDR3 nucleotide sequence: TGTGCCAGCAGCCGCATAGGGGGATACGAGCAGTACTTC. The encoded protein is CASSRIGGYEQYF. The whole variable domain, filled in from reference TRBV5-6 and TRBJ2-7, reads DAGVTQSPTHLIKTRGQQVTLRCSPKSGHDTVSWYQQALGQGPQFIFQYYEEEERQRGNFPDRFSGHQFPNYSSELNVNALLLGDSALYLCASSRIGGYEQYFGPGTRLTVT.

This rearrangement joins TRBV11-2 to TRBJ2-1; 12 nucleotides line up with TRBD2. The germline gives CDR1 SGHAT, CDR2 FQNNGV. The CDR3 has 17 residues. Germline trimming cut 5 bases from V and 7 bases from J; bases unmatched to any gene: 12. The CDR3 region has the DNA TGTGCCAGCAGCCGTCTAGCGGGAGGGGTTAGAGGGAATGAGCAGTTCTTC. This gives the protein CASSRLAGGVRGNEQFF.

The J gene is TRBJ2-1, the V gene TRBV23-1; D unclear. TRBV23-1 is sorted into the ORF group, with uncertain function. The V and J ends lost 6 bases and 8 bases respectively, with 8 bases between them. The CDR3 sequence is 11 residues long. DNA of the CDR3: TGCGCCAGCAGCCGGCGGTATGAGCAGTTCTTC. It codes for CASSRRYEQFF.

The chain carries TRBV5-6 and TRBJ2-3, with 7 bases matching TRBD2. The J segment lost 3 bases and the V segment lost 3 bases, leaving 10 bases of the junction unmatched. The length of the CDR3 is 16 residues. Germline CDR1 reads SGHDT; CDR2 reads YYEEEE. CDR3 sequence reads: CASSWLAGRVTDTQYF. The CDR3 coding sequence is TGTGCCAGCAGCTGGCTCGCAGGGAGGGTTACAGATACGCAGTATTTT. Looking up the rest from reference TRBV5-6 and TRBJ2-3 gives the full variable domain: DAGVTQSPTHLIKTRGQQVTLRCSPKSGHDTVSWYQQALGQGPQFIFQYYEEEERQRGNFPDRFSGHQFPNYSSELNVNALLLGDSALYLCASSWLAGRVTDTQYFGPGTRLTVL.

The J gene is TRBJ2-7, the V gene TRBV6-6; 9 bases agree with TRBD1. This CDR3 contains 15 residues. Germline V gene sequence: CDR1 MNHNY, CDR2 SVGAGI (reference sequence). With V trimmed by 5 bases and J by 4 bases, 9 bases remained unmatched. CDR3 nucleotides: TGTGCCAGCAGTCTAGGGACAGGGTTTCGGTACGAGCAGTACTTC. Amino acids: CASSLGTGFRYEQYF.

Worth noting for this clone: A far larger clone is just one base off, so this is likely a read error. This sample includes further DNA sequences coding for the same CDR3. This chain joins TRBV7-7 and TRBJ1-1, with a possible D match to TRBD1 (5 bases). Trimming removed 4 bases from V and 0 bases from J, with 6 bases in between. The V gene's germline CDR1 is SSHAT and CDR2 FNYEAQ (reference sequence). The CDR3 loop spans 13 amino acids. The CDR3 DNA is TGTGCCAGCAGCTCACAGGTGAACACTGAAGCTTTCTTT. Protein sequence: CASSSQVNTEAFF.

This chain uses TRBV7-8 with TRBJ1-1; TRBD1 aligns across 7 bases. Per germline, CDR1 SGHVS and CDR2 FQNEAQ. Trimming removed 0 bases from V and 1 base from J; junction bases left unmatched: 2. The length of the CDR3 is 15 residues. The CDR3 is CASSLAGQQNTEAFF. In DNA, the CDR3 is TGTGCCAGCAGCTTAGCGGGACAGCAGAACACTGAAGCTTTCTTT.

This chain links TRBV18 with TRBJ2-1; 7 bases align to TRBD1. This CDR3 is built from 14 residues. The junction had 4 bases not matched to a gene; V was cut back by 5 bases and J by 3 bases. Germline CDR1 and CDR2: KGHSH and LQKENI. The DNA of the CDR3 is TGTGCCAGCTCAGGGACAGCCGTCTACAATGAGCAGTTCTTC. It yields the protein CASSGTAVYNEQFF. The full variable domain, rest sourced from reference TRBV18 and TRBJ2-1, is NAGVMQNPRHLVRRRGQEARLRCSPMKGHSHVYWYRQLPEEGLKFMVYLQKENIIDESGMPKERFSAEFPKEGPSILRIQQVVRGDSAAYFCASSGTAVYNEQFFGPGTRLTVL.

The sample holds one count of this clone. The rearrangement joins TRBV10-3 to TRBJ1-2, with TRBD1 matching over 9 bases. Per germline, CDR1 ENHRY and CDR2 SYGVKD. The CDR3 is 14 residues long. J gave up 6 bases and V 7 bases, and 9 bases lay outside the gene matches. CDR3 nucleotides: TGTGCCATCAAAGGGACAGGGACGGCGCATGGCTACACCTTC. It encodes CAIKGTGTAHGYTF.

Concerning this clone: This could be a read error, since a much larger clone is one nucleotide away. The chain joins TRBV5-6 to TRBJ2-2; D ambiguous. The germline V and J ends were trimmed by 1 base and 6 bases, with 1 base remaining between them. The CDR3 sequence is 11 residues long. Germline V gene sequence: CDR1 SGHDT, CDR2 YYEEEE. The chain's CDR3 is CASSLSGELFF. In DNA form, the CDR3 reads TGTGCCAGCAGCTTGTCCGGGGAGCTGTTTTTT.

The V gene is TRBV28, the J gene TRBJ2-3, with 13 bases identical to TRBD2. V shed 2 bases and J 4 bases; nucleotides not matched to a gene: 12. This CDR3 has 19 residues. Looked up from germline, CDR1 is MDHEN and CDR2 is SYDVKM. DNA for the CDR3: TGTGCCAGCAGTTTAAAGGACAGCGGACTAGCGGGAGTGGCAGATACGCAGTATTTT. This codes for CASSLKDSGLAGVADTQYF.

The chain combines TRBV6-5 with TRBJ1-2; no clear D gene. V was shortened by 0 bases and J by 7 bases, with 15 bases between the two germline ends. The CDR3 runs 15 residues. Germline values: CDR1 MNHEY, CDR2 SVGAGI. CDR3 in DNA: TGTGCCAGCAGTTACTCCTACAGATCCGGGTCTGGCTACACCTTC. This translates into CASSYSYRSGSGYTF.

This rearrangement joins TRBV6-6 to TRBJ1-2; no clear D. Trimming cost V 6 bases and J 0 bases, with 11 bases left between them. This CDR3 contains 14 residues. Germline CDR1 MNHNY, CDR2 SVGAGI (reference sequence). CDR3 region: CASSQDGTNYGYTF. As DNA, the CDR3 is TGTGCCAGCAGCCAGGACGGTACTAACTATGGCTACACCTTC.

The chain has TRBV7-9 and TRBJ2-6; either TRBD1 or TRBD2 may supply D (6 bases each). Germline V gives CDR1 SEHNR, CDR2 FQNEAQ (reference sequence). The CDR3 consists of 16 residues. Trimming took off 2 bases at V and 2 bases at J, with 10 bases between the two ends. The CDR3 reads CASSLLGGPGANVLTF. The CDR3 DNA follows: TGTGCCAGCAGCTTACTCGGGGGCCCTGGGGCCAACGTCCTGACTTTC.

The CDR3 region is CASSARATRGQYF. Here the CDR3 DNA reads TGTGCCAGCAGCGCCCGGGCCACCCGCGGGCAGTACTTC. This rearrangement joins TRBV5-6 to TRBJ2-7; D is ambiguous. There are 13 residues in the CDR3. Trimming stripped 4 bases from V and 9 bases from J, with 17 bases between. Germline V gene data show CDR1 as SGHDT and CDR2 as YYEEEE.

The chain recombines TRBV10-3 with TRBJ2-7, with D perhaps matching TRBD2 (6 bases). V was cut by 0 bases and J by 6 bases, with 12 bases left in between. Germline V CDR1 and CDR2: ENHRY, SYGVKD. The CDR3 runs 14 residues. CDR3 coding DNA: TGTGCCATCAGTGAGTCCGGGGGACGAGGCGAGCAGTACTTC. It is translated as CAISESGGRGEQYF.

The chain combines TRBV28 with TRBJ2-3; D is possibly TRBD1 or TRBD2 (5 bases each). The CDR3 spans 15 residues. Germline V gene lookup returns CDR1 MDHEN and CDR2 SYDVKM. With 10 bases removed from V and 4 bases from J, the gap between germline ends came to 21 bases. The CDR3, as DNA: TGTGCCATCTACCTAGGGACGAAAAAAGCAGATACGCAGTATTTT. This encodes CAIYLGTKKADTQYF.

The gene calls are TRBV18 and TRBJ2-7; TRBD1 might be the D (5 bases). The CDR3 contains 13 residues. Germline CDR1 and CDR2: KGHSH and LQKENI. V lost 6 bases and J lost 6, with 15 bases in between. The CDR3 DNA reads as TGTGCCAGCTCCTCTGAAGCAGGGCGCGAGCAGTACTTC. It encodes CASSSEAGREQYF.

As concerns this clone: One base away lies a much larger clone, so this may be a sequencing read error. This chain uses TRBV4-2 with TRBJ2-2; D uncertain. V was shortened by 1 base and J by 0 bases, with 9 bases between the two germline ends. This CDR3 comprises 16 residues. Per the germline V gene, CDR1 is LGHNA and CDR2 is YNFKEQ. The DNA of the CDR3 is TGTGCCAGCAGCCAAGGTACGACCGCGAACACCGGGGAGCTGTTTTTT. It codes for CASSQGTTANTGELFF.

A few counts support this clone. This chain links TRBV7-2 with TRBJ2-7; 7 nucleotides agree with TRBD1. In germline, CDR1 is SGHTA, CDR2 FQGNSA. CDR3 length: 14 amino acids. V lost 6 bases and J lost 7; bases outside the gene matches: 12. The CDR3 here is CASRLSRDSWEQYF. In nucleotides, the CDR3 is TGTGCCAGCAGGCTCTCCCGGGACAGTTGGGAGCAGTACTTC.

A few counts support this clone. The rearrangement links TRBV28 to TRBJ2-7; 11 bases line up with TRBD2. Unmatched junction bases numbered 5, after V lost 5 bases and J lost 2 bases. The germline V gene encodes CDR1 MDHEN and CDR2 SYDVKM. The CDR3 runs to 15 residues. The CDR3 region has the DNA TGTGCCAGCAGTCCAACTAGCGGGGGAACCTACGAGCAGTACTTC. Translated: CASSPTSGGTYEQYF.

The chain has TRBV6-1 and TRBJ2-7; 8 positions agree with TRBD2. This CDR3 is built from 16 residues. With 3 bases clipped from V and 7 bases from J, the junction kept 14 bases outside the gene matches. In germline, CDR1 is MNHNS, CDR2 SASEGT. The CDR3 loop reads CASSDLWLAGKAEQYF. In DNA, the CDR3 is TGTGCCAGCAGTGATTTGTGGCTAGCGGGTAAAGCAGAGCAGTACTTC.